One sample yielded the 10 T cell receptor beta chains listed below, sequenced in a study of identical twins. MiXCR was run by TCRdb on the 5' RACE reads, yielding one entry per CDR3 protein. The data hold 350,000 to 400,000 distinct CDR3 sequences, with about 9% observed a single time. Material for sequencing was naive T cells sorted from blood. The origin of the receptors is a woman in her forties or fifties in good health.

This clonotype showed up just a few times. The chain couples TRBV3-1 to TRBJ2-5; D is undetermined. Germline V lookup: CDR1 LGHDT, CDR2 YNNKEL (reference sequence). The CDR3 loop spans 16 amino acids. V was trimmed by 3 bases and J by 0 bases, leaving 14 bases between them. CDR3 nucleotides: TGTGCCAGCAGCCAGGCTGTGAGCGCCTACCAAGAGACCCAGTACTTC. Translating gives CASSQAVSAYQETQYF.

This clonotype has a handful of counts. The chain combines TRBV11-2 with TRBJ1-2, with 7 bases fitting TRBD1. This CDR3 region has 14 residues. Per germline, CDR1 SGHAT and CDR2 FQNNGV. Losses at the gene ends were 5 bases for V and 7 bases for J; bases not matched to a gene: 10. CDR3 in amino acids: CASSLSDRVAGYTF. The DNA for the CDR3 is TGTGCCAGCAGCCTTAGCGACAGGGTGGCTGGCTACACCTTC.

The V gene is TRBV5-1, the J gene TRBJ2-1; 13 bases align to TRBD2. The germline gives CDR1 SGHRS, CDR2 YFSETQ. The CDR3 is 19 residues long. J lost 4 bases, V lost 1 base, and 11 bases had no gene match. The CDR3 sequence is CASSLSGTSGILSYNEQFF. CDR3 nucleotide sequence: TGCGCCAGCAGCTTGTCCGGGACTAGCGGGATTTTGTCGTACAATGAGCAGTTCTTC.

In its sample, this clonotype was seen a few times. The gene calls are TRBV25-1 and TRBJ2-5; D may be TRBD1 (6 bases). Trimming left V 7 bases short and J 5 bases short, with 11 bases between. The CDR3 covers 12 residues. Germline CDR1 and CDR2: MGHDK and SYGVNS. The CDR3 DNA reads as TGTGCCAGCACGCGGACAGCGGAGACCCAGTACTTC. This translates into CASTRTAETQYF.

The CDR3 sequence: CSVELAGGSEQYF. CDR3 DNA sequence: TGCAGCGTTGAGCTAGCGGGAGGTTCCGAGCAGTACTTC. The J gene is TRBJ2-7, the V gene TRBV29-1, with TRBD2 matching 11 bases. Germline loops: CDR1 SQVTM, CDR2 ANQGSEA. V was pared by 3 bases and J by 6 bases, with 4 bases of the junction left unmatched. This CDR3 comprises 13 residues.

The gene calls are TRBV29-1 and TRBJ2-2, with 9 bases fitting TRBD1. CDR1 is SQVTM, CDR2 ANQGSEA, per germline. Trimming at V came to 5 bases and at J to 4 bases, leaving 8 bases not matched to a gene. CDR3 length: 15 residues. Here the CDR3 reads CSVRTGGAGTGELFF. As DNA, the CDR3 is TGCAGCGTTCGCACAGGGGGCGCGGGCACCGGGGAGCTGTTTTTT.

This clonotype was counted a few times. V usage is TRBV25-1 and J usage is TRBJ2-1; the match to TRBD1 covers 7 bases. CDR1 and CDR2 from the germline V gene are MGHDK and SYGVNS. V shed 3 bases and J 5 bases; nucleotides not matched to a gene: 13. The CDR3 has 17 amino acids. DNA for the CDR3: TGTGCCAGCAGTGACCCTCGTAGGGGGACAGCTAACAATGAGCAGTTCTTC. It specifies CASSDPRRGTANNEQFF.

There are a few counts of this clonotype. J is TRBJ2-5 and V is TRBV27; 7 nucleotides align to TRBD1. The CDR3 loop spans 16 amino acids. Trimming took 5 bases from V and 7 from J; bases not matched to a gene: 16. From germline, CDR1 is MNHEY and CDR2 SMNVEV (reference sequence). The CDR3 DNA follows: TGTGCCAGCAGTCCAACAGGGGTCGGCTGGAGTGGGACCCAGTACTTC. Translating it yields CASSPTGVGWSGTQYF.

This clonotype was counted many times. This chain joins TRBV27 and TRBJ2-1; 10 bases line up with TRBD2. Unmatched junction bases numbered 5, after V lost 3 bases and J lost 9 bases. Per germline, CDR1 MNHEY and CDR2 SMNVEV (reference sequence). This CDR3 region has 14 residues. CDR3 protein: CASSFLAGGPEQFF. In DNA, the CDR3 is TGTGCCAGCAGTTTTTTAGCGGGAGGTCCTGAGCAGTTCTTC.

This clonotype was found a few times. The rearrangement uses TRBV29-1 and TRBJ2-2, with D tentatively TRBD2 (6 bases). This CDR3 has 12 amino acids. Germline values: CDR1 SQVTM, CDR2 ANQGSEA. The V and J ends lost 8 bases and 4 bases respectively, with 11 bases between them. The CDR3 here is CSSGSATGELFF. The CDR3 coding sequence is TGCAGCTCCGGGAGTGCCACCGGGGAGCTGTTTTTT.